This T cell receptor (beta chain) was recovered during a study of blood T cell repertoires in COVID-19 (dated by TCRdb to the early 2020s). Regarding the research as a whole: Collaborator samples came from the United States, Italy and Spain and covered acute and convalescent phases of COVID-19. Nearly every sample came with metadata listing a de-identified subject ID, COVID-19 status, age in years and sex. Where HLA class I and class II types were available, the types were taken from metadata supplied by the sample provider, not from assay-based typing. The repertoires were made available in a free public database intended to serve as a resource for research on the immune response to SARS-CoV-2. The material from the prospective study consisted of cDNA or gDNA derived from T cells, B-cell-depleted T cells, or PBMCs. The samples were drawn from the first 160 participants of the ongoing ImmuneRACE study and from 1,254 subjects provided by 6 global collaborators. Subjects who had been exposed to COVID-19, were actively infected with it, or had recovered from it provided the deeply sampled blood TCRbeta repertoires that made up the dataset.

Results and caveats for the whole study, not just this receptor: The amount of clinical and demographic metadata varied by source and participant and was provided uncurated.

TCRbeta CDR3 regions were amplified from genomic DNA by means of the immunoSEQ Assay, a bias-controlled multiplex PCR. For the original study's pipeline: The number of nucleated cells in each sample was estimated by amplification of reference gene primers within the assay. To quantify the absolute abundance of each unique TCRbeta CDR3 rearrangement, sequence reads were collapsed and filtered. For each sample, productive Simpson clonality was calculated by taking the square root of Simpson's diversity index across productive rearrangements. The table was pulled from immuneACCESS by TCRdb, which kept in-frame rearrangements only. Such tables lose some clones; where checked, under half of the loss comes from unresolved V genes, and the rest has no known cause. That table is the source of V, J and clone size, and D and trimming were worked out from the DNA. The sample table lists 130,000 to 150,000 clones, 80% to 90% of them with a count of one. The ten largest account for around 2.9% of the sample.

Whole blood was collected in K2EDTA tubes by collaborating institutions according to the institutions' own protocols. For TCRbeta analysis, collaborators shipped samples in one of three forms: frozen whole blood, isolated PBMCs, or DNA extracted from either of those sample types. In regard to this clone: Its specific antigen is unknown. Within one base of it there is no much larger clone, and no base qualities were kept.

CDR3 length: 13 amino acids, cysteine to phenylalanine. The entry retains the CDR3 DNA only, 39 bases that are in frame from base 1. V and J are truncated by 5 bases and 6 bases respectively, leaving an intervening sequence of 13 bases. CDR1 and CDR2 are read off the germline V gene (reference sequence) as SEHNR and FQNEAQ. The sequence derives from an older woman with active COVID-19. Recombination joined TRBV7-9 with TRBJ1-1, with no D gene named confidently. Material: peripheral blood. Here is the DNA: TGTGCCAGCAGCCCAGGCTCAACCGCTGAAGCTTTCTTT. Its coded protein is CASSPGSTAEAFF.